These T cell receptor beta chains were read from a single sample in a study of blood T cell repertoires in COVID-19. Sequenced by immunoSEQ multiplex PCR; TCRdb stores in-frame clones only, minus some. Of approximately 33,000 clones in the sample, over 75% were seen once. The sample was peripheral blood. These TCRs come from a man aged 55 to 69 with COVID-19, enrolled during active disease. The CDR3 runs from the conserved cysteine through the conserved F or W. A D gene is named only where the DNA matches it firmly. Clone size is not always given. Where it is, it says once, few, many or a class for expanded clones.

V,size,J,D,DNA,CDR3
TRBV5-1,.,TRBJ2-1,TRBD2,TGCGCCAGCAGCTCTAGCGGGGTCTACAATGAGCAGTTCTTC,CASSSSGVYNEQFF
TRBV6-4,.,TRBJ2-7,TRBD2,TGTGCCAGCAGTGACTCGACTAGCGGGAGTTACGAGCAGTACTTC,CASSDSTSGSYEQYF
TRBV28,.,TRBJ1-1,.,TGTGCCAGCAGGCCGACAGGTAGCACTGAAGCTTTCTTT,CASRPTGSTEAFF
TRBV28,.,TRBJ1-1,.,TGTGCCAGCAGCCCTCCGGGGGGGACTGAAGCTTTCTTT,CASSPPGGTEAFF
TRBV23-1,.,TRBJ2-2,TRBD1,TGCGCCAGCAGTCAATACCAACAGGGGGCGGTTAACAACACCGGGGAGCTGTTTTTT,CASSQYQQGAVNNTGELFF
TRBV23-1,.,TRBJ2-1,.,TGCGCCAGCAGTCCCCCCCGGACAAAGGCCTACAATGAGCAGTTCTTC,CASSPPRTKAYNEQFF
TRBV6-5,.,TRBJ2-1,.,TGTGCCAGCAGTTACAATGGAGCGTACAATGAGCAGTTCTTC,CASSYNGAYNEQFF
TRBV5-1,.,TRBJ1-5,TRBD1,TGCGCCACCCCTCAGGGGGCTCAGCCCCAGCATTTT,CATPQGAQPQHF
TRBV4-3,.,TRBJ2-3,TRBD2,TGCGCCAGCAGCCAGCGCCCCCGGGGGAGCGGGAGTGGGTTAGATACGCAGTATTTT,CASSQRPRGSGSGLDTQYF
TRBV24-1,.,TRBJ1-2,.,TGTGCCACCAGTCCGGGAAGTGCCTATGGCTACACCTTC,CATSPGSAYGYTF
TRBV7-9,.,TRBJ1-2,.,TGTGCCAGCAGCTTAGAGCTCAGGGCGGCGTCGAATGGCTACACCTTC,CASSLELRAASNGYTF
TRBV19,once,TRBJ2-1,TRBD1,TGTGCCAGTAGTTTTGACAGGGGCGATGAGCAGTTCTTC,CASSFDRGDEQFF
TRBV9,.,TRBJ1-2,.,TGTGCCAGCAGCGACCCCTCGGGGTATGGCTACACCTTC,CASSDPSGYGYTF
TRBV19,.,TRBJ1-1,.,TGTGCCAGTAGTATAGATGTGGGGGCAGGAGTTAACACTGAAGCTTTCTTT,CASSIDVGAGVNTEAFF
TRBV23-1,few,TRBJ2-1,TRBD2,TGCGCCAGCAGTCCCGATCGACTAGCGGGGCGGATCAATGAGCAGTTCTTC,CASSPDRLAGRINEQFF
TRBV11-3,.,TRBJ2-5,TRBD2,TGTGCCAGCAGCTTAGGGCTAGCGGGAGCCAAAGAGACCCAGTACTTC,CASSLGLAGAKETQYF
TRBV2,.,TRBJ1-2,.,TGTGCCAGCAGTGAGACAGGACCACTCCTGGGGGGCTACACCTTC,CASSETGPLLGGYTF
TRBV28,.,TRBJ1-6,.,TGTGCCAGCAGTTTCCAGGGTGCCTATAATTCACCCCTCCACTTT,CASSFQGAYNSPLHF
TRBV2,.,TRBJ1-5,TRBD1,TGTGCCAGCAGTCGGACAGGGCAGAATCAGCCCCAGCATTTT,CASSRTGQNQPQHF
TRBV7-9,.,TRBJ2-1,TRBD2,TGTGCCAGCAGCTTAGAGGGAGGGTTCCACAATGAGCAGTTCTTC,CASSLEGGFHNEQFF
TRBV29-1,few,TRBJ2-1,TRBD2,TGCAGCGTTGGAGCGGGAGGGGTTAATAATGAGCAGTTCTTC,CSVGAGGVNNEQFF
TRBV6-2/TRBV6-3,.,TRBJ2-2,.,TGTGCCAGCAGTTACTCCCTCCCCGGGGAGCTGTTTTTT,CASSYSLPGELFF
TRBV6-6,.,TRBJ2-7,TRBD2,TGTGCCAGCAGTTACAGGACTAGCGGGATTTCCTACGAGCAGTACTTC,CASSYRTSGISYEQYF
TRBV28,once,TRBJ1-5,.,TGTGCCTGTCGCCGGGGAAGCAATCAGCCCCAGCATTTT,CACRRGSNQPQHF
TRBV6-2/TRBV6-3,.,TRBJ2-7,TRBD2,TGTGCCAGCAGTTACTCGAGGACTAGGAACGAGCAGTACTTC,CASSYSRTRNEQYF
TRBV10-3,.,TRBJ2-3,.,TGTGCCATCAGTGGAGGGCCAACAGATACGCAGTATTTT,CAISGGPTDTQYF
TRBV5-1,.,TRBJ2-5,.,TGCGCCAGCAGCTTGGGGGGCCCCCAGGCCCAAGAGACCCAGTACTTC,CASSLGGPQAQETQYF
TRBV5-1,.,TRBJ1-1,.,TGCGCCAGCAGGTGGGCGGGGCAAAACACTGAAGCTTTCTTT,CASRWAGQNTEAFF
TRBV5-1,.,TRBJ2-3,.,TGCGCCAGCAGAGCTGACACAGATACGCAGTATTTT,CASRADTDTQYF
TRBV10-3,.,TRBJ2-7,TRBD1,TGTGCCATCAGTGCCGGGACAGGGCTCGGCGAGCAGTACTTC,CAISAGTGLGEQYF
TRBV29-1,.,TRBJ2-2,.,TGCAGCGTGAAGGGGTTTCAGGGGTCATCGAACACCGGGGAGCTGTTTTTT,CSVKGFQGSSNTGELFF
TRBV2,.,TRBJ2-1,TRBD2,TGTGCCGGAACTAGCGCGTTTAACAATGAGCAGTTCTTC,CAGTSAFNNEQFF
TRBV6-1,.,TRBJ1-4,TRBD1,TGTGCCAGCAGTGACGGGACAGGGTATGAAAAACTGTTTTTT,CASSDGTGYEKLFF
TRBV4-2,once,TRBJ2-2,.,TGTGCCAGCAGCCTGGGCGGGACCGGGGAGCTGTTTTTT,CASSLGGTGELFF
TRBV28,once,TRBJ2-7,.,TGTGCCAGCAGTTCTTGGAGCGAGGCCTACGAGCAGTACTTC,CASSSWSEAYEQYF
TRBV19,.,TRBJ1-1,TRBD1,TGTGCCAGTAGTATGTACTCCGGACAGGGACGGTTCGGCACTGAAGCTTTCTTT,CASSMYSGQGRFGTEAFF
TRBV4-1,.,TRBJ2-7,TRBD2,TGCGCCAGCAGCCAAGAATCCCTAGCGGTTAGCTACGAGCAGTACTTC,CASSQESLAVSYEQYF
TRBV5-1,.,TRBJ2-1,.,TGCGCCAGCAGCTTGGCTAGCTCCTACAATGAGCAGTTCTTC,CASSLASSYNEQFF
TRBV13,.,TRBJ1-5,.,TGTGCCAGCAGCTCACAGGGAGATAGCAATCAGCCCCAGCATTTT,CASSSQGDSNQPQHF
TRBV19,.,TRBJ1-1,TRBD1,TGTGCCAGTAGGACAGGGTCCGCTGAAGCTTTCTTT,CASRTGSAEAFF
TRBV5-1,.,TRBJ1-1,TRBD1,TGCGCCAGCAGCTTGTCAACGGGACAGCAAGAAGCTTTCTTT,CASSLSTGQQEAFF
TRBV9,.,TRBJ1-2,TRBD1,TGTGCCAGCAGCGCGGACAGGGGGCTCGGCTACACCTTC,CASSADRGLGYTF
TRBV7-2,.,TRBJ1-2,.,TGTGCCAGCAGCTTAATATGGTCAGGGCGGCGAGGCTACACCTTC,CASSLIWSGRRGYTF
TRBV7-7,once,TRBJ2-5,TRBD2,TGTGCCAGCAGCCCCGGGAGGGTGGAGACCCAGTACTTC,CASSPGRVETQYF
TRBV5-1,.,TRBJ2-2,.,TGCGCCAGCAGTCCTCCGGCCGGGGAGCTGTTTTTT,CASSPPAGELFF
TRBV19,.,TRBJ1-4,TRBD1,TGTGCCAGTAAGACAGGGATTGATGAAAAACTGTTTTTT,CASKTGIDEKLFF
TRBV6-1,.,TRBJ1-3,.,TGTGCCAGCAAAGGGGGTGGAAACACCATATATTTT,CASKGGGNTIYF
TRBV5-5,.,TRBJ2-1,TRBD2,TGTGCCAGCAGCTTGACTAGCGGGGGTGGCAATGAGCAGTTCTTC,CASSLTSGGGNEQFF
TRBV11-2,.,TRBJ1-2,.,TGTGCCAGCAACCAAGTAATCGGCAGGCCTGGCTATGGCTACACCTTC,CASNQVIGRPGYGYTF
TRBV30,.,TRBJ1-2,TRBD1,TGTGCCTGGAGTCCACAGACAGGGGCCTATGGCTACACCTTC,CAWSPQTGAYGYTF
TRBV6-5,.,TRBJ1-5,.,TGTGCCAGCAGAGAGGTGAGCAATCAGCCCCAGCATTTT,CASREVSNQPQHF
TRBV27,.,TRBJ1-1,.,TGTGCCAGCAGTCGAAACCAGGGTAGGGGTTCTGAAGCTTTCTTT,CASSRNQGRGSEAFF
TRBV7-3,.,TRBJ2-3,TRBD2,TGTGCCAGCAGCTTCTTGGGCGGGAGGGGCGGCACAGATACGCAGTATTTT,CASSFLGGRGGTDTQYF
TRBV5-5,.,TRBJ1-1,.,TGTGCCAGCAGCACCTGGACAGTGGTCAACACTGAAGCTTTCTTT,CASSTWTVVNTEAFF
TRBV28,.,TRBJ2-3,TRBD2,TGTGCCAGCAGTCTTACCTTCGGGGCTAGCGGGCGGGACACAGATACGCAGTATTTT,CASSLTFGASGRDTDTQYF
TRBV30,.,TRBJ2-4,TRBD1,TGTGCCTGGATGGGACAGGGGGCGAACATTCAGTACTTC,CAWMGQGANIQYF
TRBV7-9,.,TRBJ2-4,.,TGTGCCAGCAGCCAAGGACAAGCCAAAAACATTCAGTACTTC,CASSQGQAKNIQYF
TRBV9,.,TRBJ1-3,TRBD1,TGTGCCAGCAGCGCCGGGGACAGCTCTGGAAACACCATATATTTT,CASSAGDSSGNTIYF
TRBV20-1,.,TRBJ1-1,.,TGCAGTGCTAGTGACCTCGTGGGCAACACTGAAGCTTTCTTT,CSASDLVGNTEAFF
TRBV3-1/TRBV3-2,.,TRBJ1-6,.,TGTGCCAGCAGCCGGCAGGACTCCTATAATTCACCCCTCCACTTT,CASSRQDSYNSPLHF